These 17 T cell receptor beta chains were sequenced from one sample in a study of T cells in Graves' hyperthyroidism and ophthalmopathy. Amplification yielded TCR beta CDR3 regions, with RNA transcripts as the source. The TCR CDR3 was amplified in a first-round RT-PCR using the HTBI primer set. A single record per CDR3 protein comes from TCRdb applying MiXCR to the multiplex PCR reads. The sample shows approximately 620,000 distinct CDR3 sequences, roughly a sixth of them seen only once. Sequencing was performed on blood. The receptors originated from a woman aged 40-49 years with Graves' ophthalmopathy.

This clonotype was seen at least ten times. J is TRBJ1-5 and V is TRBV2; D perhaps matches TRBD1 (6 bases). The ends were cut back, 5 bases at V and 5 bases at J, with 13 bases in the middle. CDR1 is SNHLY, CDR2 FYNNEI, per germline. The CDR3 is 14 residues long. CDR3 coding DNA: TGTGCCAGCAGTTTACAGGGCATCGATCAGCCCCAGCATTTT. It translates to CASSLQGIDQPQHF.

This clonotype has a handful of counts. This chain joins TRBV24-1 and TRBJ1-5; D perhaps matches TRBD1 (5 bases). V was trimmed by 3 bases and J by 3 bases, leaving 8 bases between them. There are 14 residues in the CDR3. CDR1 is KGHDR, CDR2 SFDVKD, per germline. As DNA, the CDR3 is TGTGCCACCAGTGATGGGGGGTCCAATCAGCCCCAGCATTTT. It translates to CATSDGGSNQPQHF.

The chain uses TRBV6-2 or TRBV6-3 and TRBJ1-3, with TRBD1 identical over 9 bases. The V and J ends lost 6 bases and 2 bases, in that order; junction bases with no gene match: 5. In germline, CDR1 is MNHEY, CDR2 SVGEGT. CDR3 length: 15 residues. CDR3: CASSVTGGTGNTIYF. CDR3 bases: TGTGCCAGCAGCGTAACAGGGGGCACTGGAAACACCATATATTTT.

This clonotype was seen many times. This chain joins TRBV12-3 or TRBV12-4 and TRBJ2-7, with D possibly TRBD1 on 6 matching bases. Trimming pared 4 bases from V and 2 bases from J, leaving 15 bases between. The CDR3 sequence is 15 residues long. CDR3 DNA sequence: TGTGCCAGCAGTTCTGGGGGCGTTCATACCTACGAGCAGTACTTC. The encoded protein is CASSSGGVHTYEQYF.

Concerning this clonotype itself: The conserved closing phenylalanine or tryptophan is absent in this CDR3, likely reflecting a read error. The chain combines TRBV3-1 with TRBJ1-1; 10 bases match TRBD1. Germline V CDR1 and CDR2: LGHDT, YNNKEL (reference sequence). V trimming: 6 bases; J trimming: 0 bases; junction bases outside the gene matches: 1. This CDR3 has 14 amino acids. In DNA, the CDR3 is TGTGCCAGCAGGGGACAGGGGATGAACACTGAAGCTTTCCTT. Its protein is CASRGQGMNTEAFL.

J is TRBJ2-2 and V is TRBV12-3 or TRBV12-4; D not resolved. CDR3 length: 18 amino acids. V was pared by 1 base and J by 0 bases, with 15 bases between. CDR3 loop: CASSLGGGSISNTGELFF. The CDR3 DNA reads TGTGCCAGCAGTTTAGGGGGTGGGTCGATCTCGAACACCGGGGAGCTGTTTTTT.

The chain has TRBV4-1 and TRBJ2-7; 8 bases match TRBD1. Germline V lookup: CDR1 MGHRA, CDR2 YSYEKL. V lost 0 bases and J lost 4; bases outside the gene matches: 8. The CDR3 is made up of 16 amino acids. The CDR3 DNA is TGCGCCAGCAGCCAAGAAGGTGGACAGGGAGGTTACGAGCAGTACTTC. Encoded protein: CASSQEGGQGGYEQYF.

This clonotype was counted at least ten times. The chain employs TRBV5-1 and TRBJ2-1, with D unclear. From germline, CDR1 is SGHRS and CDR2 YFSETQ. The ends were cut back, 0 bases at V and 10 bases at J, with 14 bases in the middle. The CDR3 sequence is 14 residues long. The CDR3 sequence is CASSLGVENGEQFF. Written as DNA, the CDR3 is TGCGCCAGCAGCTTGGGGGTTGAAAATGGGGAGCAGTTCTTC.

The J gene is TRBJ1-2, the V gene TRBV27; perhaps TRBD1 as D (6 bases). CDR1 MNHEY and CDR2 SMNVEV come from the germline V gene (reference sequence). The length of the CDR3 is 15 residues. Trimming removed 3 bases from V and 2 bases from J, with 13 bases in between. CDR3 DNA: TGTGCCAGCAGTTTCGCCCCACAGGGAAACTATGGCTACACCTTC. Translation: CASSFAPQGNYGYTF.

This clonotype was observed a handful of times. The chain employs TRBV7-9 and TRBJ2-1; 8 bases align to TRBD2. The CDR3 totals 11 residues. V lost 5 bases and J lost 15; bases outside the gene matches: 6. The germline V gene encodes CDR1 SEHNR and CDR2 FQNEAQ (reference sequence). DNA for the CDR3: TGTGCCAGCAGCGAGGGACTAGATGGGTTCTTC. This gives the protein CASSEGLDGFF. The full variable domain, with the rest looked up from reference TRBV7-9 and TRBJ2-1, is DTGVSQNPRHKITKRGQNVTFRCDPISEHNRLYWYRQTLGQGPEFLTYFQNEAQLEKSRLLSDRFSAERPKGSFSTLEIQRTEQGDSAMYLCASSEGLDGFFGPGTRLTVL.

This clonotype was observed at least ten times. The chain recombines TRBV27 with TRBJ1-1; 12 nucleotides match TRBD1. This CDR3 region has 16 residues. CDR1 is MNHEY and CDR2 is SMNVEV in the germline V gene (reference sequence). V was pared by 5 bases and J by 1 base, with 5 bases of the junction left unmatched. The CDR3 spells CASSRRDRGPNTEAFF. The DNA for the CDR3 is TGTGCCAGCAGTCGCCGGGACAGGGGGCCGAACACTGAAGCTTTCTTT.

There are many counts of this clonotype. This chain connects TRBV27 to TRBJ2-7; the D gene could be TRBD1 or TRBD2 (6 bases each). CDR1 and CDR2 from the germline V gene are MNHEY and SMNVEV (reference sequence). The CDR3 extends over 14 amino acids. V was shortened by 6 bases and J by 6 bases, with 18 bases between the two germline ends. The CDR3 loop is CASRTGQWGGEQYF. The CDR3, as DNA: TGTGCCAGCAGAACGGGACAATGGGGAGGCGAGCAGTACTTC.

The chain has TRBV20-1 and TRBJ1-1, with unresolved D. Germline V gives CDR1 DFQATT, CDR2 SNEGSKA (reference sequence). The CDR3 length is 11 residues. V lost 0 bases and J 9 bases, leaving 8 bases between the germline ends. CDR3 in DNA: TGCAGTGCTAGAGATTCGGGGAAAGCTTTCTTT. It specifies CSARDSGKAFF.

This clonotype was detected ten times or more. CDR3: CASTWASSYNEQFF. DNA for the CDR3: TGTGCCAGCACGTGGGCCAGCTCCTACAATGAGCAGTTCTTC. The V gene is TRBV2, the J gene TRBJ2-1; D gene uncertain. V was shortened by 7 bases and J by 0 bases, with 10 bases between the two germline ends. This CDR3 region has 14 residues. Germline V lookup: CDR1 SNHLY, CDR2 FYNNEI.

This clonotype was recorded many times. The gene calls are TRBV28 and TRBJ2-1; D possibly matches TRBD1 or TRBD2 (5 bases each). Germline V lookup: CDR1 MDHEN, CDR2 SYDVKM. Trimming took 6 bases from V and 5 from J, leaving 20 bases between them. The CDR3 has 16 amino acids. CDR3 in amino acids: CASRGWTLIGDNEQFF. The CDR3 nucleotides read TGTGCCAGCAGGGGATGGACACTCATCGGGGACAATGAGCAGTTCTTC.

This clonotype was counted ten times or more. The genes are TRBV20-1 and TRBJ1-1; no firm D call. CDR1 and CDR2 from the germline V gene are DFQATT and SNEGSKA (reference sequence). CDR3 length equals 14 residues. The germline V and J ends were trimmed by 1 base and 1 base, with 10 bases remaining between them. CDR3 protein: CSARAPTPNTEAFF. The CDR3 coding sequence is TGCAGTGCTAGAGCCCCCACACCGAACACTGAAGCTTTCTTT.

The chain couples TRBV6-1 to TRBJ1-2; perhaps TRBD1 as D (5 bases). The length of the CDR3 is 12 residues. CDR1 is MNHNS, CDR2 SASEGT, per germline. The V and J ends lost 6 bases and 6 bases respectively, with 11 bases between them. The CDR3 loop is CASSLLDNGYTF. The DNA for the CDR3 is TGTGCCAGCAGCTTGCTGGACAATGGCTACACCTTC.